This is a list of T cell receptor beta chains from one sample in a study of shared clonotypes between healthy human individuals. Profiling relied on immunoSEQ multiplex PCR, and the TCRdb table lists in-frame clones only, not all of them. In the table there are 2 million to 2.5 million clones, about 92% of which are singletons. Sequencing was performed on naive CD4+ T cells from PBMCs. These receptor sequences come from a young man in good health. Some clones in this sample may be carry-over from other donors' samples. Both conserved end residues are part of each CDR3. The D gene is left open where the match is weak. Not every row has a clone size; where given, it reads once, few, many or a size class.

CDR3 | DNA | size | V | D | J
CASAYTDTQYF | TGTGCTAGTGCCTATACAGATACGCAGTATTTT | NA | TRBV12-5 | NA | TRBJ2-3
CASSPGQVYNEQFF | TGTGCCAGCAGCCCCGGACAGGTTTACAATGAGCAGTTCTTC | NA | TRBV7-9 | TRBD1 | TRBJ2-1
CASSPPGGGRYGYTF | TGTGCCAGCAGTCCTCCGGGAGGGGGTCGTTATGGCTACACCTTC | NA | TRBV6-5 | NA | TRBJ1-2
CASSHRDSGYTF | TGTGCCAGCAGTCACCGGGACAGCGGCTACACCTTC | NA | TRBV2 | TRBD1 | TRBJ1-2
CSISQGNTEAFF | TGCAGCATTTCACAGGGAAACACTGAAGCTTTCTTT | NA | TRBV29-1 | NA | TRBJ1-1
CASSHPREWQFF | TGTGCCAGCAGCCACCCCCGGGAATGGCAGTTCTTC | NA | TRBV7-2 | NA | TRBJ2-1
CASSLVVQGNEQFF | TGCGCCAGCAGCTTGGTTGTACAGGGCAATGAGCAGTTCTTC | NA | TRBV5-1 | NA | TRBJ2-1
CASSQDETGYSQPQHF | TGCGCCAGCAGCCAAGACGAAACAGGGTATAGTCAGCCCCAGCATTTT | NA | TRBV4-1 | NA | TRBJ1-5
CASSLEGRAITGELFF | TGCGCCAGCAGCTTGGAAGGACGGGCTATCACCGGGGAGCTGTTTTTT | NA | TRBV5-1 | NA | TRBJ2-2
CASSGLAGGPGYNEQFF | TGTGCCAGCAGTGGTCTAGCGGGAGGGCCGGGATACAATGAGCAGTTCTTC | NA | TRBV27 | TRBD2 | TRBJ2-1
CASRLGGSAGTEAFF | TGTGCCAGCAGGCTCGGGGGATCTGCGGGCACTGAAGCTTTCTTT | NA | TRBV6-6 | NA | TRBJ1-1
CASSEAALGPGTFF | TGTGCCAGCAGTGAAGCGGCGCTCGGTCCCGGGACTTTCTTT | once | TRBV2 | NA | TRBJ1-1
CASIAREGKGVSYEQYF | TGTGCCAGCATCGCAAGAGAAGGGAAAGGGGTTTCCTACGAGCAGTACTTC | NA | TRBV21-1 | NA | TRBJ2-7
CASSQKGFIHEQFF | TGTGCCAGCAGCCAAAAAGGCTTTATACATGAGCAGTTCTTC | NA | TRBV7-3 | NA | TRBJ2-1
CASSPPGQLAGELFF | TGTGCCAGCTCACCCCCGGGACAGCTTGCCGGGGAGCTGTTTTTT | NA | TRBV18 | TRBD1 | TRBJ2-2
CASRTRGGGLNTEAFF | TGTGCCAGCAGGACCCGGGGGGGAGGATTGAACACTGAAGCTTTCTTT | NA | TRBV28 | NA | TRBJ1-1
CASSPQGFGYEQYF | TGTGCCAGCAGCCCACAGGGATTCGGATACGAGCAGTACTTC | NA | TRBV5-5 | NA | TRBJ2-7
CASSSRVSEIYGYTF | TGCGCCAGCAGCTCTAGGGTGTCAGAAATCTATGGCTACACCTTC | NA | TRBV4-1 | NA | TRBJ1-2
CASSPIREETQYF | TGTGCCAGCAGCCCCATAAGGGAGGAGACCCAGTACTTC | NA | TRBV7-7 | NA | TRBJ2-5
CATSSRGLRTDTQYF | TGTGCCACCAGCAGCAGGGGGTTAAGGACAGATACGCAGTATTTT | NA | TRBV15 | TRBD1 | TRBJ2-3
CATYLAGHVGELFF | TGTGCCACCTACCTAGCGGGACACGTCGGGGAGCTGTTTTTT | NA | TRBV19 | TRBD2 | TRBJ2-2
CASSGRDRGYQPQHF | TGTGCCAGCAGTGGCCGGGACAGGGGTTATCAGCCCCAGCATTTT | NA | TRBV28 | TRBD1 | TRBJ1-5
CASYNRGPLWGYTF | TGTGCCAGCTATAACAGGGGGCCCCTGTGGGGCTACACCTTC | NA | TRBV28 | TRBD1 | TRBJ1-2
CASSVAGAGEQYF | TGTGCCAGCAGCGTAGCAGGGGCTGGGGAGCAGTACTTC | once | TRBV9 | NA | TRBJ2-7
CASSLLAGGGADTQYF | TGCGCCAGCAGCTTGCTAGCGGGAGGGGGCGCAGATACGCAGTATTTT | NA | TRBV5-1 | TRBD2 | TRBJ2-3
CASSLEGLRETQYF | TGTGCCAGCAGCTTGGAAGGGTTACGAGAGACCCAGTACTTC | NA | TRBV5-5 | NA | TRBJ2-5
CASSPTGSNQPQHF | TGCGCCAGCAGCCCGACAGGTAGCAATCAGCCCCAGCATTTT | NA | TRBV5-1 | NA | TRBJ1-5
CASSSVVGTPDTQYF | TGTGCCAGCAGCTCTGTCGTGGGTACCCCAGATACGCAGTATTTT | NA | TRBV7-2 | NA | TRBJ2-3
CASSLGRNEQFF | TGTGCCAGCAGCTTAGGGCGTAATGAGCAGTTCTTC | NA | TRBV7-2 | NA | TRBJ2-1
CASTLSGSQQTQYF | TGTGCCAGCACCTTATCCGGGAGCCAGCAGACCCAGTACTTC | NA | TRBV28 | NA | TRBJ2-5
CASSANPGLADYEQYF | TGTGCCAGCAGCGCCAATCCAGGACTAGCGGACTACGAGCAGTACTTC | once | TRBV9 | TRBD2 | TRBJ2-7
CSVARGTSAEETQYF | TGCAGCGTAGCCCGCGGGACTAGCGCCGAAGAGACCCAGTACTTC | NA | TRBV29-1 | TRBD2 | TRBJ2-5
CASSLETVNEKLFF | TGCGCCAGCAGCTTGGAGACAGTTAATGAAAAACTGTTTTTT | NA | TRBV5-1 | NA | TRBJ1-4
CASSGIRSGVEAFF | TGCGCCAGCAGTGGGATCCGGTCGGGGGTTGAAGCTTTCTTT | NA | TRBV10-1 | NA | TRBJ1-1
CASSLGGSFRDNYEQYF | TGCGCCAGCAGCTTGGGGGGTAGTTTTCGGGACAACTACGAGCAGTACTTC | once | TRBV5-1 | NA | TRBJ2-7
CASTQRTDGNQPQHF | TGTGCCAGCACCCAGAGGACGGACGGAAATCAGCCCCAGCATTTT | few | TRBV2 | NA | TRBJ1-5
CASNVPAVLYEQYF | TGTGCCAGCAACGTGCCGGCTGTCCTCTACGAGCAGTACTTC | NA | TRBV6-8 | NA | TRBJ2-7
CASSLEGRGNSPLHF | TGTGCCAGCAGCTTGGAAGGGAGAGGTAATTCACCCCTCCACTTT | NA | TRBV7-9 | NA | TRBJ1-6
CAWSVRTGELFF | TGTGCCTGGAGTGTGCGTACCGGGGAGCTGTTTTTT | NA | TRBV30 | NA | TRBJ2-2
CASSAGTWPGNEQFF | TGTGCCAGCAGTGCAGGGACTTGGCCGGGGAATGAGCAGTTCTTC | NA | TRBV6-1 | NA | TRBJ2-1
CASSVRQEGSETQYF | TGTGCCAGCAGCGTCCGACAGGAGGGATCAGAGACCCAGTACTTC | NA | TRBV9 | NA | TRBJ2-5
CASSLGVGTQYF | TGTGCCAGCAGCTTGGGGGTTGGGACCCAGTACTTC | NA | TRBV5-6 | NA | TRBJ2-5
CASKASGNTGELFF | TGTGCCAGCAAGGCTAGCGGGAACACCGGGGAGCTGTTTTTT | NA | TRBV2 | TRBD2 | TRBJ2-2
CASSETGGQPQHF | TGTGCCAGCAGTGAAACAGGGGGTCAGCCCCAGCATTTT | few | TRBV14 | TRBD1 | TRBJ1-5
CASKRAGKLFF | TGTGCCAGCAAAAGGGCGGGAAAACTGTTTTTT | NA | TRBV2 | NA | TRBJ1-4
CASSFKRVYEQYF | TGTGCCAGCAGCTTCAAGCGGGTCTACGAGCAGTACTTC | NA | TRBV7-2 | NA | TRBJ2-7
CASSTGTAGQPQHF | TGCGCCAGCAGCACCGGGACAGCAGGTCAGCCCCAGCATTTT | NA | TRBV5-1 | TRBD1 | TRBJ1-5
CASSYSDRAHEQYF | TGTGCCAGCAGTTACTCCGACAGGGCCCACGAGCAGTACTTC | NA | TRBV6-6 | TRBD1 | TRBJ2-7
CATSRTDLGGEAFF | TGTGCCACCAGCAGAACCGACCTGGGCGGCGAAGCTTTCTTT | NA | TRBV15 | NA | TRBJ1-1
CASTTQRAIGYTF | TGTGCCAGCACTACTCAGCGGGCGATCGGCTACACCTTC | NA | TRBV2 | NA | TRBJ1-2
CASSPGSGEETQYF | TGTGCCAGCAGCCCCGGCTCGGGGGAAGAGACCCAGTACTTC | NA | TRBV7-2 | NA | TRBJ2-5
CASSQGGLAGEEQYF | TGTGCCAGCAGCCAAGGGGGACTAGCGGGAGAAGAGCAGTACTTC | NA | TRBV14 | TRBD2 | TRBJ2-7
CASSPALPGDYGYTF | TGTGCCAGCAGCCCCGCTCTCCCGGGGGATTATGGCTACACCTTC | NA | TRBV9 | NA | TRBJ1-2
CASSWAGNEKLFF | TGTGCCAGCAGTTGGGCAGGGAATGAAAAACTGTTTTTT | NA | TRBV28 | NA | TRBJ1-4
CASSQRRAGRSYEQYF | TGTGCCAGCAGCCAAAGGCGGGCTGGACGCTCCTACGAGCAGTACTTC | once | TRBV14 | NA | TRBJ2-7